The 9 T cell receptor beta chains below all came from one sample that was sequenced in a study of blood T cell repertoires in COVID-19. Sequenced by immunoSEQ multiplex PCR; TCRdb stores in-frame clones only, minus some. The table shows tens of thousands of clones, with roughly 80% occurring only once. The specimen sequenced was peripheral blood. These receptors originate from a woman between 55 and 75 years old with acute or convalescent COVID-19.

DNA of the CDR3: TGTGCCATTACACTCGGGACAGCCTATGGCTACACCTTC. Its protein product is CAITLGTAYGYTF. V is TRBV5-4 and J is TRBJ1-2; 7 bases are a match to TRBD1. The CDR3 is made up of 13 amino acids. V was clipped by 9 bases and J by 4 bases; unmatched bases: 9. Germline V CDR1 and CDR2: SGHNT, YYREEE (reference sequence).

The chain is built from TRBV3-1 (or the pseudogene TRBV3-2) and TRBJ2-7, with 9 bases matching TRBD2. The ends lost 3 bases at V and 7 bases at J; junction bases unmatched: 13. Germline V gives CDR1 LGHDT, CDR2 YNNKEL (reference sequence). This CDR3 comprises 16 residues. The CDR3 loop is CASSQRGGGALGEQYF. For the CDR3, the DNA is TGTGCCAGCAGCCAGAGGGGCGGGGGGGCCCTCGGAGAGCAGTACTTC.

The rearrangement uses TRBV2 and TRBJ2-7, with D possibly being TRBD1 (5 bases). Per germline, CDR1 SNHLY and CDR2 FYNNEI. The CDR3 is made up of 12 amino acids. V lost 6 bases to trimming and J lost 4 bases, with 10 bases between them. The CDR3 sequence: CASRPGNYEQYF. DNA for the CDR3: TGTGCCAGCAGGCCAGGGAATTACGAGCAGTACTTC.

This clone has only a few counts. The rearrangement uses TRBV28 and TRBJ2-1; the D gene is possibly TRBD2 (7 bases). Trimming left V 1 base short and J 4 bases short, with 11 bases between. The germline V gene has CDR1 MDHEN and CDR2 SYDVKM. There are 15 residues in the CDR3. The CDR3 DNA is TGTGCCAGCAGTTTATCAGGGGAGGGGTACAATGAGCAGTTCTTC. Protein: CASSLSGEGYNEQFF.

The chain is built from TRBV29-1 and TRBJ1-6; 7 nucleotides match TRBD1. CDR1 SQVTM and CDR2 ANQGSEA come from the germline V gene. Trimming took 6 bases from V and 3 from J; bases not matched to a gene: 8. This CDR3 has 15 amino acids. CDR3 residues: CSVRTGQSYNSPLHF. The CDR3, as DNA: TGCAGCGTCAGAACGGGACAGAGCTATAATTCACCCCTCCACTTT.

J is TRBJ1-5 and V is TRBV20-1; 8 positions match TRBD1. With V trimmed by 3 bases and J by 3 bases, 7 bases remained unmatched. The CDR3 is made up of 15 amino acids. Per germline, CDR1 DFQATT and CDR2 SNEGSKA (reference sequence). The CDR3 bases are TGCAGTGCTAGTAGCCAGGGGGCGTCCAATCAGCCCCAGCATTTT. Its translation: CSASSQGASNQPQHF.

The CDR3 bases are TGTGCCATCAGTGAGTCGGGACAGGGAGAAGTTGGCTACACCTTC. This translates into CAISESGQGEVGYTF. The V and J genes are TRBV10-3 and TRBJ1-2; 9 positions agree with TRBD1. This CDR3 has 15 amino acids. CDR1 and CDR2 (germline): ENHRY, SYGVKD. Losses at the gene ends were 0 bases for V and 7 bases for J; bases not matched to a gene: 6.

The V call is TRBV27, the J call TRBJ2-7; TRBD1 is a possible D gene (5 bases). The CDR3 covers 15 residues. Trimming left V 2 bases short and J 2 bases short, with 13 bases between. Germline CDR1 and CDR2: MNHEY and SMNVEV (reference sequence). The CDR3 DNA reads as TGTGCCAGCAGTTTAACGGCAGGGTTAACCTACGAGCAGTACTTC. As protein: CASSLTAGLTYEQYF.

The chain recombines TRBV3-1 (or the pseudogene TRBV3-2) with TRBJ1-1; D is unresolved. CDR1 LGHDT and CDR2 YNNKEL come from the germline V gene (reference sequence). The V end was cut by 4 bases, the J end by 11 bases, with 20 bases between. The CDR3 is 14 residues long. The CDR3 coding sequence is TGTGCCAGCAGCCCCTCTACCGGACTCCAAAGCGCTTTCTTT. It specifies CASSPSTGLQSAFF.